Listed here are 11 T cell receptor beta chains from one sample, sequenced in a study of cytomegalovirus exposure and HLA in healthy donors. The PCR had 60 Vbeta and 13 Jbeta primers. Some clones are missing from TCRdb's copy, which holds only in-frame ones; the method was immunoSEQ multiplex PCR. The table records about 96,000 clones, about four fifths of them present only once. Material: PBMCs. The receptors stem from a female donor in good health and CMV-seropositive.

The V call is TRBV30, the J call TRBJ2-2; tentatively, D is TRBD2 (5 bases). Germline CDR1 is GTSNPN and CDR2 is SVGIG (reference sequence). With 8 bases removed from V and 7 bases from J, the gap between germline ends came to 14 bases. The CDR3 loop spans 12 amino acids. CDR3 residues: CAQRDSDGELFF. DNA of the CDR3: TGTGCCCAACGGGATTCAGACGGGGAGCTGTTTTTT.

The chain carries TRBV4-2 and TRBJ1-4; possible D gene TRBD1, 6 bases. Germline assignment: CDR1 LGHNA and CDR2 YNFKEQ. The V gene lost 3 bases and the J gene lost 8 bases, with 16 bases spanning the gap. This CDR3 region has 15 residues. The DNA for the CDR3 is TGTGCCAGCAGCCACCCGACCGGGACACGAGAAAAACTGTTTTTT. It specifies CASSHPTGTREKLFF.

V usage is TRBV13 and J usage is TRBJ2-1; 10 bases line up with TRBD2. J was trimmed by 5 bases and V by 5 bases; bases with no gene match: 3. The length of the CDR3 is 14 residues. In germline, CDR1 is PRHDT, CDR2 FYEKMQ (reference sequence). The CDR3, as DNA: TGTGCCAGCAGCCCCGGACTAGCGGACAATGAGCAGTTCTTC. Translation gives CASSPGLADNEQFF.

The chain couples TRBV6-6 to TRBJ2-7, with 8 bases fitting TRBD1. The germline V gene has CDR1 MNHNY and CDR2 SVGAGI (reference sequence). The CDR3 is 13 amino acids. V was clipped by 8 bases and J by 4 bases; unmatched bases: 7. The DNA for the CDR3 is TGTGCCAGCGGGTTAACAGGGGGATACGAGCAGTACTTC. Translated, it gives CASGLTGGYEQYF.

In DNA form, the CDR3 reads TGTGCCAGCAGCGTAGGCGTAGTCAGGGAGACCCAGTACTTC. Protein product: CASSVGVVRETQYF. J is TRBJ2-5 and V is TRBV9; D is uncertain. The CDR3 is made up of 14 amino acids. Trimming stripped 0 bases from V and 5 bases from J, with 11 bases between. The germline CDR1 and CDR2 sequences are SGDLS and YYNGEE.

The V gene is TRBV19, the J gene TRBJ2-3; D not resolved. The V end was cut by 5 bases, the J end by 2 bases, with 5 bases between. Per the germline V gene, CDR1 is LNHDA and CDR2 is SQIVND (reference sequence). The CDR3 totals 12 residues. In DNA, the CDR3 is TGTGCCAGTAGTGTGTACACAGATACGCAGTATTTT. Amino acids: CASSVYTDTQYF.

The chain has TRBV28 and TRBJ1-2; no clear D gene. Germline assignment: CDR1 MDHEN and CDR2 SYDVKM. Trimming cost V 6 bases and J 4 bases, with 9 bases left between them. CDR3 size: 12 residues. The CDR3 DNA reads TGTGCCAGCAGGGCCCCCTTCTATGGCTACACCTTC. It is translated as CASRAPFYGYTF.

This clone was detected a few times. The same CDR3 can be traced to other DNA sequences in this sample. The gene calls are TRBV7-2 and TRBJ2-1; 8 bases fit TRBD2. Germline assignment: CDR1 SGHTA and CDR2 FQGNSA. The CDR3 totals 15 residues. The J segment lost 4 bases and the V segment lost 5 bases, leaving 7 bases of the junction unmatched. The CDR3 sequence: CASSPRGGRYNEQFF. The CDR3 DNA reads as TGTGCCAGCAGCCCCCGGGGGGGCCGATACAATGAGCAGTTCTTC.

The chain joins TRBV13 to TRBJ2-7; TRBD2 agrees at 14 bases. V dropped 0 bases and J dropped 4; count of bases not matched to a gene: 2. The germline CDR1 and CDR2 sequences are PRHDT and FYEKMQ (reference sequence). CDR3 size: 16 residues. The CDR3 loop reads CASSLGGLAGGYEQYF. The CDR3 DNA reads TGTGCCAGCAGCTTAGGAGGACTAGCGGGAGGTTACGAGCAGTACTTC.

The rearrangement uses TRBV7-2 and TRBJ1-1; D is possibly TRBD1 (6 bases). With 5 bases removed from V and 0 bases from J, the gap between germline ends came to 13 bases. CDR1 and CDR2 (germline): SGHTA, FQGNSA. There are 15 residues in the CDR3. This CDR3 reads CASSPQGYMNTEAFF. The CDR3 region has the DNA TGTGCCAGCAGCCCACAGGGTTATATGAACACTGAAGCTTTCTTT.

This clone was picked up one time. The rearrangement links TRBV2 to TRBJ1-5; D is unresolved. The CDR3 consists of 14 residues. The germline gives CDR1 SNHLY, CDR2 FYNNEI. Trimming removed 1 base from V and 0 bases from J, with 4 bases in between. The DNA of the CDR3 is TGTGCCAGCAGTGAAGGGAGTAGCAATCAGCCCCAGCATTTT. It specifies CASSEGSSNQPQHF.